This T cell receptor (beta chain) was recovered during a study of blood T cells in healthy people across ages. Study-level points and caveats: Among long-lived donors, naive CD4+ cells were more numerous and diversity higher than in aged donors.

Combining a sample-barcoded 5' primer with a J-beta primer mix, a second PCR ran for 7 to 11 cycles. MiXCR, run by TCRdb on the 5' RACE reads, gives a single entry per CDR3 protein. Of 700,000 or so distinct CDR3 sequences listed, approximately 40% are singletons. Comments on this clonotype: Its antigen is still unknown.

CDR3 size: 14 residues. Source material: blood. This sequence joins TRBV21-1 and TRBJ1-2; the D call in the table, TRBD1, was not verified against the DNA. TRBV21-1 is listed as a pseudogene. The TCR originated in a man aged 80 or over in good health. The CDR3 is CASSKETGNYGYTF. The CDR3 nucleotides read TGTGCCAGCAGCAAAGAGACGGGAAACTATGGCTACACCTTC.